This TCR beta chain was recorded in a study of tumor-infiltrating lymphocytes in localized non-small cell lung cancer. The protocol was immunoSEQ multiplex PCR, while the TCRdb copy is restricted to in-frame clones and leaves out a portion. The sample shows some 15,000 clones, approximately 84% of them seen only once. The CDR3 extends over 14 amino acids. From germline, CDR1 is SQVTM and CDR2 ANQGSEA. This clonotype was sampled from a human donor with non-small cell lung cancer. The rearrangement joins TRBV29-1 to TRBJ2-5, with TRBD1 matching 11 bases. The J call may be wrong; the DNA end is better matched by TRBJ2-7. Sequencing was performed on lung tumor tissue. CDR3 coding DNA: TGCAGCGTTGACCCCGGGACAGGGGGATACGAGCAGTACTTC. Translating gives CSVDPGTGGYEQYF.